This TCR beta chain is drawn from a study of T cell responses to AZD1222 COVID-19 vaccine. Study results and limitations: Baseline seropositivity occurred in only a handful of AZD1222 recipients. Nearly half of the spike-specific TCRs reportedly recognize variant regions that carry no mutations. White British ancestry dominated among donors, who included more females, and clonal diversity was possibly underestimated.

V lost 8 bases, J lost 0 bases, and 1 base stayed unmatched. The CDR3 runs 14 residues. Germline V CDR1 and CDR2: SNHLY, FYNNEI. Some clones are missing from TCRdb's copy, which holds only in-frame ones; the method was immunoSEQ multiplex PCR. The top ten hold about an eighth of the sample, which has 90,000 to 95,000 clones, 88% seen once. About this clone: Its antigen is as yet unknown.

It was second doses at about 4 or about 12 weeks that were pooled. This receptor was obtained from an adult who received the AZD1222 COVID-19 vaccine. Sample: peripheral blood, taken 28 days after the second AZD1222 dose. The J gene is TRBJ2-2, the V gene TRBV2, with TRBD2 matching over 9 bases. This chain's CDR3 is CASRLAANTGELFF. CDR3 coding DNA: TGTGCCAGCCGACTAGCGGCGAACACCGGGGAGCTGTTTTTT.